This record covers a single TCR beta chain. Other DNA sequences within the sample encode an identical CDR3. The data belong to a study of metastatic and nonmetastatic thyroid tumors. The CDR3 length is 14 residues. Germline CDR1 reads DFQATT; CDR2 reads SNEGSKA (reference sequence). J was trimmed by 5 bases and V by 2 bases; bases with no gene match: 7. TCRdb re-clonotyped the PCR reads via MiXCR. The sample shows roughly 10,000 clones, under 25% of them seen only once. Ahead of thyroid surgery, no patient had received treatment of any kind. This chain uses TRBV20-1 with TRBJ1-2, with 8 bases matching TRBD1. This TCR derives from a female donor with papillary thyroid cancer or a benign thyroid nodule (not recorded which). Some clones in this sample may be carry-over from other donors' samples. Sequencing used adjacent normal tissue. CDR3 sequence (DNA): TGCAGTGCTAGACACAGACAGGGGCCATATGGCTACACCTTC. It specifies CSARHRQGPYGYTF.